This TCR beta chain stems from a study of cytomegalovirus exposure and HLA in healthy donors. Across the whole study: From HLA-typed donors, an early data release held approximately 85 million unique TCRs.

Per germline, CDR1 SEHNR and CDR2 FQNEAQ (reference sequence). The CDR3 runs 15 residues. Findings and limits, study-wide: Sequences of the TCR beta chain were said to predict the HLA-A and HLA-B alleles of most subjects accurately. Fewer N-insertions (relative to the roughly 700-donor mean) were reportedly seen in an Asian-associated ancestry cluster in a later analysis. Researchers counted around 170 TCR beta chains as cytomegalovirus-associated.

The PCR employed 60 Vbeta primers together with 13 Jbeta primers. The method was immunoSEQ multiplex PCR; TCRdb's version includes in-frame clones alone and lacks a portion of them. The table records 110,000 or so clones, over 70% of them present only once. In regard to this clone: Its antigen is still unknown.

The V gene is TRBV7-9, the J gene TRBJ2-5, with 8 bases aligning to TRBD2. The closer fit of TRBJ2-7 to the DNA end suggests the J call may be wrong. The TCR comes from a man aged 25 to 45 in good health and CMV-seronegative. The material sequenced was PBMCs. CDR3 nucleotide sequence: TGTGCCAGCAGCCCGCCCCGGGAGGGCCAGGACGAGCAGTACTTC. Translating it yields CASSPPREGQDEQYF.